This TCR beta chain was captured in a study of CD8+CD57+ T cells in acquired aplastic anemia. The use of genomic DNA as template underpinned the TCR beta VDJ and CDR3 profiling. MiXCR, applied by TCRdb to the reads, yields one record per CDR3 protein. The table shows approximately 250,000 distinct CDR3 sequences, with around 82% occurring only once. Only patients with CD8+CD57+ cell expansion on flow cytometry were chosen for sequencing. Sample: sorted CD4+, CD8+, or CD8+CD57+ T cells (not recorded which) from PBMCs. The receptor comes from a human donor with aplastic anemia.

The CDR3 sequence: CASSVIRREVAYEQYV. DNA of the CDR3: TGTGCCAGCAGCGTTATTAGGCGGGAAGTCGCCTACGAGCAGTACGTC. The genes are TRBV5-4 and TRBJ2-7; maybe TRBD2 (6 bases). Trimming pared 4 bases from V and 2 bases from J, leaving 19 bases between. The CDR3 has 16 residues. Germline V gene sequence: CDR1 SGHNT, CDR2 YYREEE (reference sequence).